This T cell receptor beta chain was sequenced during a study of shared clonotypes between healthy human individuals (dated by TCRdb to between 2020 and 2021). General notes on the study: The cohort included three men and a couple of women between 18 and 49 years of age. For each donor, CD4 naive and CD4 memory were each run on three plates, CD8 naive on two plates, and CD8 memory on one plate. To estimate repertoire size and how much clonotypes are shared between individuals, the study performed deep sequencing of blood TCR repertoires from roughly five healthy adults. Libraries were prepared and TCR repertoires were sequenced by different laboratories using diverse techniques, in order to increase sequencing depth and limit assay-specific biases. Each donor's leukapheresis produced roughly between roughly 0.85 and 9 billion PBMCs. What the research found in general, with its limitations: Rarefaction of sorted-subset datasets indicated incomplete sequencing despite the large sequencing depth. Clonotypes shared by all four sorted-subset donors showed higher generation probabilities than non-shared clonotypes. Naive subsets generally had larger estimated clonotype richness than memory subsets. Pairwise subsampling indicated that sequencing depth was expected to affect the degree of clonotype sharing among donors. Sampling was restricted to blood, and TCR repertoires in tissues likely differ from the TCR repertoires found in blood. When four donors were compared, the shared fraction of clonotypes was around 5% for naive CD4, approximately 3.5% for naive CD8, 2% to 2.5% for memory CD4, and less than 0.5% for memory CD8. Because the study included a small number of donors, the genetic and exposure-history diversity represented was limited.

For the CD8 naive samples, CD45RO-negative cells were positively selected for CCR7, yielding a CD45RA+CCR7+ population from which TemRA cells were excluded. Healthy HIV-negative adults with no recently reported acute infections or vaccinations were included as donors. Only Caucasian adults living in Nashville, Tennessee, USA were represented among the donors. Blood was obtained by leukapheresis, after which PBMCs were separated by Ficoll-Histopaque density gradient centrifugation and cryopreserved in liquid nitrogen vapor phase. Analytical flow cytometry was used to check the purity and quantity of every magnetically sorted T cell population. Genomic DNA was isolated from each sorted fraction and quantified by UV absorbance on a Nanodrop 2000c. A note on this clone: Its cognate antigen has yet to be identified. Base-call qualities are not available, and no considerably larger clone is one nucleotide away.

The germline V gene encodes CDR1 SNHLY and CDR2 FYNNEI. The CDR3 numbers 15 residues from cysteine through phenylalanine. This entry keeps only the CDR3 DNA: 45 bases, framed from base 1. Ends trimmed: V by 7 bases, J by 2 bases; bases unmatched to a gene: 5. Using the deep immunoSEQ assay, multiplex PCR amplified TCR CDR3 regions from genomic DNA. Genomic DNA extracted from each cell subset was distributed evenly over all wells of several immunoSEQ 96-well plates, and each plate served as one replicate. For sorted subsets, roughly 200 ng genomic DNA, equal to some 30,000 T cell genomes, was loaded into each replicate PCR. Purified libraries were measured with a Qubit 3.0 fluorometer, size-checked on a Bioanalyzer 2100, and measured again with the KAPA Library Quantification kit. Each immunoSEQ 96-well plate was sequenced on its own single-read 150-cycle Illumina NextSeq 550 flow cell. On the study's bioinformatics: Because the immunoSEQ output included only junctional sequences and no quality scores, the filtering could not be the same as the filtering used for full-length reads. Sequences were annotated with PyIR, a Python wrapper for IgBLAST v1.9, and V/J genes and CDR3 were assigned using IMGT germline references. Reads were removed for weak V/J assignments (E-value above 1e-6), missing CDR3, stop codons, out-of-frame junctions, or ambiguous translated residues. V3J clonotypes were defined as sequences sharing an identical inferred V gene, J gene, and CDR3 amino acid sequence. The percentage overlap between two repertoires was calculated by dividing the number of shared unique clonotypes by the size of the smaller repertoire. Three approaches were used to assess repertoire richness: RTK rarefaction, the Chao1 estimator, and Recon v2.1 estimates of unobserved clonotypes. Generation probabilities were computed with OLGA for all TCRbeta clonotypes obtained by the gDNA method from a handful of donors. TCRdb holds this immuneACCESS table with in-frame rearrangements only. Some clones are missing; in checked studies, unresolved V genes explain under half, and the rest has no known cause. V and J calls and clone size come straight from that table; D and trimming were deduced from the DNA. A total of about 750,000 clones appear in this sample, nearly 95% of them only once. Less than 25% of the sample comes from the top ten.

Sequencing was performed on naive CD8+ T cells sorted from blood. The sample's cell subset or site label is to be understood as: CD45RA+CCR7+. This TCR was sampled from a young man in good health. The rearranged chain carries TRBV2 and TRBJ2-6; the central 7 bases match TRBD2. The DNA sequence reads TGTGCCAGCATTGCGGGAGAGGCTGGGGCCAACGTCCTGACTTTC. Its protein reads: CASIAGEAGANVLTF.